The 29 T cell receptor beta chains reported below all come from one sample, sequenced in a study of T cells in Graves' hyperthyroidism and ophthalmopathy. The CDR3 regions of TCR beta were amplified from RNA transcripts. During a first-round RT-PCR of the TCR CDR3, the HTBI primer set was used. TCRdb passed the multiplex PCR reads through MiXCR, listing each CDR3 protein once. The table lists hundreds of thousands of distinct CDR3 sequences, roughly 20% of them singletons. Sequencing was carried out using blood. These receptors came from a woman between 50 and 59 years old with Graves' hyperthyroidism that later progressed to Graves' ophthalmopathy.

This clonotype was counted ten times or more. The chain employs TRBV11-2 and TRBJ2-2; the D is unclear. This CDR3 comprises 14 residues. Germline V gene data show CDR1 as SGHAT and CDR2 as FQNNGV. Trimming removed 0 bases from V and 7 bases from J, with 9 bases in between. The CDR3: CASSLESPYGELFF. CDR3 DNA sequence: TGTGCCAGCAGCTTAGAATCCCCTTACGGGGAGCTGTTTTTT.

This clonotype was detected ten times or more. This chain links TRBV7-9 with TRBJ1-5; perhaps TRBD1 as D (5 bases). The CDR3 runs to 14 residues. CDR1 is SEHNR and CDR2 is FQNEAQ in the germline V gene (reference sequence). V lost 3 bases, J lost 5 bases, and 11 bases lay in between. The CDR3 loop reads CASSLGDGYQPQHF. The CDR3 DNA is TGTGCCAGCAGCTTGGGGGACGGATATCAGCCCCAGCATTTT.

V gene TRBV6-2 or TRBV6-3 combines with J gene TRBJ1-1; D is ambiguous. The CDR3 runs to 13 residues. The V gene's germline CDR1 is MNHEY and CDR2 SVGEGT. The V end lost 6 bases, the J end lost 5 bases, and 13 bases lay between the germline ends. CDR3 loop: CASSSQKGTEAFF. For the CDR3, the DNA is TGTGCCAGCAGCTCTCAGAAAGGAACTGAAGCTTTCTTT.

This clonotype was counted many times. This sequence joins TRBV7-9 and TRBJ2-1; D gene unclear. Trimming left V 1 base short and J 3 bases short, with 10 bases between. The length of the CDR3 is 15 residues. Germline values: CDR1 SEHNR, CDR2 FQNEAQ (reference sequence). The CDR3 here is CASSLVAEYYNEQFF. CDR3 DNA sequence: TGTGCCAGCAGCTTAGTCGCAGAGTACTACAATGAGCAGTTCTTC. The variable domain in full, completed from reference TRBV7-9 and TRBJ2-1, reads DTGVSQNPRHKITKRGQNVTFRCDPISEHNRLYWYRQTLGQGPEFLTYFQNEAQLEKSRLLSDRFSAERPKGSFSTLEIQRTEQGDSAMYLCASSLVAEYYNEQFFGPGTRLTVL.

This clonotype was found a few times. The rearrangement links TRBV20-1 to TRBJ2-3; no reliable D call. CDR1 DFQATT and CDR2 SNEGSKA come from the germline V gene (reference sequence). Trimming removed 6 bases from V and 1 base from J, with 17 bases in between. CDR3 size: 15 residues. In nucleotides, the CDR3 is TGCAGTGCAGTTCGACTCGTTTCTCGCACAGATACGCAGTATTTT. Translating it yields CSAVRLVSRTDTQYF.

CDR3 in amino acids: CASSRAPGDGYTF. DNA for the CDR3: TGTGCCAGCTCACGGGCGCCCGGTGATGGCTACACCTTC. The chain couples TRBV18 to TRBJ1-2; D ambiguous. This CDR3 has 13 amino acids. V lost 4 bases to trimming and J lost 6 bases, with 12 bases between them. The germline CDR1 and CDR2 sequences are KGHSH and LQKENI.

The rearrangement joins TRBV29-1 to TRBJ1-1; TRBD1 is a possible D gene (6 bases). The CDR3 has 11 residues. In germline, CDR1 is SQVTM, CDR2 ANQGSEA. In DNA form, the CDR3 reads TGCATCGGGGGACAGAACACTGAAGCTTTCTTT. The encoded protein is CIGGQNTEAFF.

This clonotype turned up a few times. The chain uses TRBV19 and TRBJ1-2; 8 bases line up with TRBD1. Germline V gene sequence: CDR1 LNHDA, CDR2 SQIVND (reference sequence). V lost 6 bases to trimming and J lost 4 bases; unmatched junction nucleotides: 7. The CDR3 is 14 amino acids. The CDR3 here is CASRGQVIFYGYTF. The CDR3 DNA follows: TGTGCCAGTAGGGGACAGGTTATTTTCTATGGCTACACCTTC.

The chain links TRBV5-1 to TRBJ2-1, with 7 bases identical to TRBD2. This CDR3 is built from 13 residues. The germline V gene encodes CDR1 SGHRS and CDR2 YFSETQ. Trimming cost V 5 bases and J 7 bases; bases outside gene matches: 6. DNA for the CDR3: TGCGCCAGCAGGCCGGGACTACGGAATGAGCAGTTCTTC. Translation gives CASRPGLRNEQFF.

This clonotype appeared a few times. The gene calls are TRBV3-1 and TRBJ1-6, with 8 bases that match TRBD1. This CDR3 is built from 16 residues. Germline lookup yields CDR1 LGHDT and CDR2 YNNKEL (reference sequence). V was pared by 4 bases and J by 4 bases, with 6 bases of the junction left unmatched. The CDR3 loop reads CASSRERQGYNSPLHF. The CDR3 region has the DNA TGTGCCAGCAGCCGAGAGAGACAGGGGTATAATTCACCCCTCCACTTT. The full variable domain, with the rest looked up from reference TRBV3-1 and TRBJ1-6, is DTAVSQTPKYLVTQMGNDKSIKCEQNLGHDTMYWYKQDSKKFLKIMFSYNNKELIINETVPNRFSPKSPDKAHLNLHINSLELGDSAVYFCASSRERQGYNSPLHFGNGTRLTVT.

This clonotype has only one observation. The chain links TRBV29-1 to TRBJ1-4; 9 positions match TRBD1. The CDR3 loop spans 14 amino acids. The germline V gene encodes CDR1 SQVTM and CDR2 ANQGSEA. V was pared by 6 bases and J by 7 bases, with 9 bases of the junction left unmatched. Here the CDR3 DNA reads TGCAGCGTAGCACAGGGGGCAGGTGGTGAAAAACTGTTTTTT. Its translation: CSVAQGAGGEKLFF.

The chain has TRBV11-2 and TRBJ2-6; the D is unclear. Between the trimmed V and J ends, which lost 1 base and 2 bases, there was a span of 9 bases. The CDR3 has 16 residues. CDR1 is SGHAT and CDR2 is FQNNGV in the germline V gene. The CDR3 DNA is TGTGCCAGCAGCTTAGTGGCTACCACTGGGGCCAACGTCCTGACTTTC. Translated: CASSLVATTGANVLTF.

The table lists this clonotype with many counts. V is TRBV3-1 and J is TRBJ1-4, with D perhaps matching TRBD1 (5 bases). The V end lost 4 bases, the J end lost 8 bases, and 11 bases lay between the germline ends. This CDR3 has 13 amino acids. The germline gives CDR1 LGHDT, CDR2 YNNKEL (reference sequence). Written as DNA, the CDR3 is TGTGCCAGCAGCCCCTCATGGGGGGAAAAACTGTTTTTT. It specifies CASSPSWGEKLFF.

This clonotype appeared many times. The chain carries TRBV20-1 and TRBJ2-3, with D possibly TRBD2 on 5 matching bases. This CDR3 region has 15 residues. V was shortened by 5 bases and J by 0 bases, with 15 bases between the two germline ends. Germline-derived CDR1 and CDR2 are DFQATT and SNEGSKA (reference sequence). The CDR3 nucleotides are TGCAGTGCTGGCCCTCTGGAGGCTAGCACAGATACGCAGTATTTT. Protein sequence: CSAGPLEASTDTQYF.

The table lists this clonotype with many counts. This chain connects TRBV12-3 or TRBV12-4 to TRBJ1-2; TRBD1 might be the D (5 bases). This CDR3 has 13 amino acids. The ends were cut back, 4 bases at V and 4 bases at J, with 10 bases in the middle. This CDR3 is CASSSRVSYGYTF. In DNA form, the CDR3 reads TGTGCCAGCAGTTCCAGGGTTTCCTATGGCTACACCTTC.

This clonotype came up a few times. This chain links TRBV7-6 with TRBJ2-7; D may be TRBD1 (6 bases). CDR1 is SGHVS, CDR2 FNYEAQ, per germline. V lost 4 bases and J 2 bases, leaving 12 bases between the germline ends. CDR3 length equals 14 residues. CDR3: CASSSGQNPYEQYF. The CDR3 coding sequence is TGTGCCAGCAGCTCCGGACAGAACCCCTACGAGCAGTACTTC.

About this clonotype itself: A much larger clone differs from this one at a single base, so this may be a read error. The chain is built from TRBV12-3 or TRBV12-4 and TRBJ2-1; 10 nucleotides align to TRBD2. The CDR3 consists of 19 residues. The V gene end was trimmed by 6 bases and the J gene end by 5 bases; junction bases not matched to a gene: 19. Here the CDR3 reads CASRQRRGGLAGVNNEQFF. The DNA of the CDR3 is TGTGCCAGCAGACAGAGAAGGGGAGGCCTAGCGGGGGTGAACAATGAGCAGTTCTTC.

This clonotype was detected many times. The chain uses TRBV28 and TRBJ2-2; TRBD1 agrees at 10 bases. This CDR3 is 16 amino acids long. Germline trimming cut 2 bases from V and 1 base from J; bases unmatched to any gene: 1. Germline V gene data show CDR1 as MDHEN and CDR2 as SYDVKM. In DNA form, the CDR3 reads TGTGCCAGCAGTTTAGGGGACAGGGGGAACACCGGGGAGCTGTTTTTT. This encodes CASSLGDRGNTGELFF.

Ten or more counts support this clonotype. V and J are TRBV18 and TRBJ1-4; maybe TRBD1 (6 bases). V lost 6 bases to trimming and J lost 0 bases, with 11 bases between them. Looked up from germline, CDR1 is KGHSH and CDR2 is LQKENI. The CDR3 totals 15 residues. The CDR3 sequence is CASSLGGPTNEKLFF. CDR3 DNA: TGTGCCAGCTCCCTGGGGGGCCCAACTAATGAAAAACTGTTTTTT.

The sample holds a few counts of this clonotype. CDR3 nucleotide sequence: TGTGCCAGCAGTCCACAGGGACATGGTGGCTACACCTTC. Translation gives CASSPQGHGGYTF. This chain links TRBV6-1 with TRBJ1-2, with D possibly being TRBD1 (6 bases). Looked up from germline, CDR1 is MNHNS and CDR2 is SASEGT. This CDR3 comprises 13 residues. V was shortened by 5 bases and J by 7 bases, with 14 bases between the two germline ends.

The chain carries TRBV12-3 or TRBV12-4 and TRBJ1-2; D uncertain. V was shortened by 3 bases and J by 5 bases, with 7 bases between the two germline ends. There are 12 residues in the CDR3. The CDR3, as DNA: TGTGCCAGCAGTTTGACCAGTTATGGCTACACCTTC. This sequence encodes CASSLTSYGYTF.

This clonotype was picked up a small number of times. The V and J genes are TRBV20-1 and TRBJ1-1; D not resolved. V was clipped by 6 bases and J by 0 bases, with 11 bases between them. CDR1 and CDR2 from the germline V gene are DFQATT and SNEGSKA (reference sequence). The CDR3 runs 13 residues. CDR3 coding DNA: TGCAGTGCCGCAGACCGCTTGAACACTGAAGCTTTCTTT. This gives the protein CSAADRLNTEAFF.

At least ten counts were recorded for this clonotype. CDR3 protein: CASTPSTDYTEAFF. The DNA for the CDR3 is TGCGCCAGCACCCCGTCGACGGATTACACTGAAGCTTTCTTT. The V and J genes are TRBV5-1 and TRBJ1-1, with D unresolved. CDR1 and CDR2 (germline): SGHRS, YFSETQ. CDR3 length: 14 residues. V lost 6 bases, J lost 3 bases, and 15 bases lay in between.

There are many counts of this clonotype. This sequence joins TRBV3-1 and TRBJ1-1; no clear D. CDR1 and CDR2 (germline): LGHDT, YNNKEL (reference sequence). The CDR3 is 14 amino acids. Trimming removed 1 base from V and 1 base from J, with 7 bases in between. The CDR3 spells CASSQGHRNTEAFF. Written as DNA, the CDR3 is TGTGCCAGCAGCCAAGGACATCGGAACACTGAAGCTTTCTTT.

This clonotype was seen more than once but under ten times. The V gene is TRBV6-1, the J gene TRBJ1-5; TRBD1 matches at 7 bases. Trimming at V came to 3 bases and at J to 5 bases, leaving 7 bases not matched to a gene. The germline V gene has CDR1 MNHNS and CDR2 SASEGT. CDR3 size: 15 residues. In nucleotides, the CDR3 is TGTGCCAGCAGTGAGGTTACAGGGGTGTATCAGCCCCAGCATTTT. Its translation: CASSEVTGVYQPQHF.

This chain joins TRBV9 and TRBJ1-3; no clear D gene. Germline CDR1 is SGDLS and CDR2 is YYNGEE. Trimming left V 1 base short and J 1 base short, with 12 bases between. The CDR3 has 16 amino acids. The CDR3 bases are TGTGCCAGCAGCGTACGTGTGAGGGATTCTGGAAACACCATATATTTT. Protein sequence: CASSVRVRDSGNTIYF.

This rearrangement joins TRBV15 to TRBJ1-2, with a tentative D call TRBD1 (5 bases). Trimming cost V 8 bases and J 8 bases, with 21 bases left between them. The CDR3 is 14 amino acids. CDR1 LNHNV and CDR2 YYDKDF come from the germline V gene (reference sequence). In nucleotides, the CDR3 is TGTGCCACCGTGGAGGCGGGACCGGCGGGAGGCTACACCTTC. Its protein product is CATVEAGPAGGYTF.

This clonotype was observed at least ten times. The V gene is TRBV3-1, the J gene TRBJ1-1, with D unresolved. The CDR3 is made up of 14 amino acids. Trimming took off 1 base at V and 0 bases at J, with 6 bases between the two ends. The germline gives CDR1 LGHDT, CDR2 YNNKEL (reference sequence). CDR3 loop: CASSQVGVNTEAFF. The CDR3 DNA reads TGTGCCAGCAGCCAAGTAGGTGTGAACACTGAAGCTTTCTTT.

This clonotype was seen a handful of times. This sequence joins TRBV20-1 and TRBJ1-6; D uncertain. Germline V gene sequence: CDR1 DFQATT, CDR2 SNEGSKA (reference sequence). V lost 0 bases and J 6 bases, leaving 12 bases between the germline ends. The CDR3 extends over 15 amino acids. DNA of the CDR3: TGCAGTGCTAGAGAGGACGCCCGGTTTAATTCACCCCTCCACTTT. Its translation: CSAREDARFNSPLHF.